This record looks at one T cell receptor (beta chain) sequence and its context. Assay: immunoSEQ multiplex PCR; the TCRdb copy retains only in-frame clones and omits some. The table has fewer than 350,000 clones, approximately 90% seen once. These data belong to a study of blood T cell repertoires in COVID-19. Sequencing was done on a sample of peripheral blood. The TCR comes from a woman between 55 and 75 years old with COVID-19, enrolled during active disease.

CDR3 bases: TGTGCCAGCAGCTTGCAACAGGGGGCAGGTCAGCCCCAGCATTTT. This codes for CASSLQQGAGQPQHF. The V call is TRBV11-2, the J call TRBJ1-5; 9 bases are a match to TRBD1. Trimming at V came to 3 bases and at J to 6 bases, leaving 6 bases not matched to a gene. The germline CDR1 and CDR2 sequences are SGHAT and FQNNGV. The CDR3 runs to 15 residues.